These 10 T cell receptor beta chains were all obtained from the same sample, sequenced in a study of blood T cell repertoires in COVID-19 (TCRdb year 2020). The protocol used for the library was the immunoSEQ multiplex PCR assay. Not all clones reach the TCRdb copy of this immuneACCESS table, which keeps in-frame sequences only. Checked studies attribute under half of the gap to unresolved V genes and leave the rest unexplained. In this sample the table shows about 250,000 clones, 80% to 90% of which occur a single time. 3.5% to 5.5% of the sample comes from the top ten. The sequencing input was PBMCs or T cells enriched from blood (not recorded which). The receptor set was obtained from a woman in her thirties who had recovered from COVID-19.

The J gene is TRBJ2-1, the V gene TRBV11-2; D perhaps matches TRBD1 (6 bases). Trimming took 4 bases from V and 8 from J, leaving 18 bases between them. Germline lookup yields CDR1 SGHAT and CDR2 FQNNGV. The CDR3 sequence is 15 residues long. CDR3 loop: CASSSISGTSHEQFF. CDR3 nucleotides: TGTGCCAGCAGCTCAATTTCCGGGACATCACATGAGCAGTTCTTC.

The CDR3 DNA sequence: TGTGCCAGCAGCTTAACTGAGACCCAGTACTTC. Translated, it gives CASSLTETQYF. V gene TRBV5-6 combines with J gene TRBJ2-5; no reliable D call. Germline CDR1 and CDR2: SGHDT and YYEEEE. The CDR3 totals 11 residues. Trimming cost V 2 bases and J 5 bases, with 4 bases left between them.

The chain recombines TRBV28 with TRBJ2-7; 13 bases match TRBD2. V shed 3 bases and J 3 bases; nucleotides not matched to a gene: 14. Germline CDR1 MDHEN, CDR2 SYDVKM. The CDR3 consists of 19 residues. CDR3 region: CASSFQFSGTSGTYYEQYF. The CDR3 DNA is TGTGCCAGCAGTTTCCAATTCTCCGGGACTAGCGGGACGTACTACGAGCAGTACTTC.

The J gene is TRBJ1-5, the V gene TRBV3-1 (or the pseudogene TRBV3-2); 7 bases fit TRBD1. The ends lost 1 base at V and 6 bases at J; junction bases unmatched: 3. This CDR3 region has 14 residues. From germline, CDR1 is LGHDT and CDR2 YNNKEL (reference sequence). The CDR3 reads CASSQVQGGQPQHF. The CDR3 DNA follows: TGTGCCAGCAGCCAAGTCCAGGGGGGTCAGCCCCAGCATTTT.

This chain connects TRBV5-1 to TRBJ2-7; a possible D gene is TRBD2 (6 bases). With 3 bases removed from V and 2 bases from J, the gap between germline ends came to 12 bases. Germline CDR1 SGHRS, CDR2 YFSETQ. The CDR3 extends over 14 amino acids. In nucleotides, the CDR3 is TGCGCCAGCAGCTGGAGGGACGTGACCTACGAGCAGTACTTC. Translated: CASSWRDVTYEQYF. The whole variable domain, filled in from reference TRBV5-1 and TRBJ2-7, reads KAGVTQTPRYLIKTRGQQVTLSCSPISGHRSVSWYQQTPGQGLQFLFEYFSETQRNKGNFPGRFSGRQFSNSRSEMNVSTLELGDSALYLCASSWRDVTYEQYFGPGTRLTVT.

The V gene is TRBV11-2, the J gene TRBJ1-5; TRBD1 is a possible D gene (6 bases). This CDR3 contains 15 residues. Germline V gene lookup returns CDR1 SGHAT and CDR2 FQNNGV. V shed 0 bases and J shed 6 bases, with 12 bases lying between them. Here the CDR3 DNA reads TGTGCCAGCAGCTTAGATAGTTCAGGGGTTCAGCCCCAGCATTTT. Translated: CASSLDSSGVQPQHF.

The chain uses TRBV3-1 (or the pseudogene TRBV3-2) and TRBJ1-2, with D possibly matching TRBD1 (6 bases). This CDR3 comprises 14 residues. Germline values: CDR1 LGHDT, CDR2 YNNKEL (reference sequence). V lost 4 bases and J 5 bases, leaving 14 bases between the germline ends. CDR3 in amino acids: CASSRRQDYYGYTF. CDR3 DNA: TGTGCCAGCAGCCGTCGACAGGATTATTATGGCTACACCTTC.

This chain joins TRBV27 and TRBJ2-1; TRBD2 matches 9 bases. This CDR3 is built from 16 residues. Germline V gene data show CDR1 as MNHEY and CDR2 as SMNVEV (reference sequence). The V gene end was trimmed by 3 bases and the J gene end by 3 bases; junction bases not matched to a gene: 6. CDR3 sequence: CASSLSGTSFYNEQFF. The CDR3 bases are TGTGCCAGCAGTTTGAGTGGGACTAGCTTCTACAATGAGCAGTTCTTC.

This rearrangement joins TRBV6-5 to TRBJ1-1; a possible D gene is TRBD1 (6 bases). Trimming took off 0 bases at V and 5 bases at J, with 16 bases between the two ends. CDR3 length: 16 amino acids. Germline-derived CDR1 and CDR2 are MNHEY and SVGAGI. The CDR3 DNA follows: TGTGCCAGCAGTTACTCGATTAGGGGGGGTATGACTGAAGCTTTCTTT. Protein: CASSYSIRGGMTEAFF.

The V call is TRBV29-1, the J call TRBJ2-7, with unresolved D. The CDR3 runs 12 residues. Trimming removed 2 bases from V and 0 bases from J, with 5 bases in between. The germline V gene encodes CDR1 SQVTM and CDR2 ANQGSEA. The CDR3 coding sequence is TGCAGCGTTGAATACAACTCCTACGAGCAGTACTTC. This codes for CSVEYNSYEQYF.